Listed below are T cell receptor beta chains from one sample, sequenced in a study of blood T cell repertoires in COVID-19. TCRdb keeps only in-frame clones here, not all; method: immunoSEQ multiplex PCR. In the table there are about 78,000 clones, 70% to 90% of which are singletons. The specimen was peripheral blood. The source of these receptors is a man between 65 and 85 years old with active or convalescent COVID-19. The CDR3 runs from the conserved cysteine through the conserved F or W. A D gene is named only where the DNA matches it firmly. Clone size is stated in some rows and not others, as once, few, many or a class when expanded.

CASSLALGRGQETQYF,few,16,.,TRBV5-1
CASRGAHLQETQYF,.,14,.,TRBV6-5
CASSPFTTGVRAMNTEAFF,.,19,TRBD1,TRBV14
CASSMGQGQGYTF,.,13,.,TRBV19
CASSIEGQRNQPQHF,.,15,TRBD1,TRBV19
CASSLPRVSAFF,.,12,.,TRBV28
CASSYVGTRGNEQYF,.,15,TRBD2,TRBV6-6
CAWSSDRGYNEQFF,.,14,TRBD1,TRBV30
CASSRGAGTDTQYF,.,14,.,TRBV6-5
CSASRGDYGYTF,.,12,.,TRBV20-1
CASSFTTSGRSYEQYF,once,16,TRBD2,TRBV5-6
CASSQGLAGADTQYF,.,15,TRBD2,TRBV3-1/TRBV3-2
CASSLEGELSGGPLYFPQETQYF,.,23,TRBD2,TRBV11-3
CASILDRGVGELFF,.,14,TRBD1,TRBV2
CASSPSDNYGYTF,few,13,.,TRBV27
CASHGLAGANGQYF,.,14,TRBD2,TRBV6-5
CAWRAQGGGAKGYTF,.,15,.,TRBV30
CAWAAGGDYEQYF,.,13,TRBD2,TRBV30
CATSDPQAFGTDTQYF,.,16,.,TRBV24-1
CASSKGLAANEQFF,.,14,.,TRBV21-1
CASSLAGGQGAQTEAFF,.,17,TRBD1,TRBV5-4
CASSSSGRGKTGELFF,.,16,TRBD2,TRBV10-1
CASSSGTWETQYF,.,13,.,TRBV19
CASSLARIGGGYTF,once,14,.,TRBV5-1
CASSKGQGYPSYNEQFF,.,17,TRBD1,TRBV5-4
CASSPPPDNQNTEAFF,.,16,.,TRBV23-1
CASRYGDEKLFF,.,12,.,TRBV6-6
CAGLAGAPSSYNEQFF,.,16,TRBD2,TRBV30
CASPGGWGTKNIQYF,.,15,.,TRBV11-3
CASSETSGVGQPQHF,.,15,.,TRBV2
CATSSRQGRGNTEAFF,.,16,TRBD1,TRBV15
CASSPRGRGGQPQHF,.,15,TRBD1,TRBV11-2
CASSSDRTNYGYTF,.,14,TRBD1,TRBV5-1
CAISRGTGGGSPLHF,.,15,TRBD1,TRBV10-3
CASGTLWGRNTDTQYF,.,16,.,TRBV12-5
CASSLGLAGIEQFF,.,14,TRBD2,TRBV7-2
CASSTRRLADLQYF,.,14,TRBD2,TRBV7-2
CASSFLAGGSTDTQYF,once,16,TRBD2,TRBV13
CASSMGQNSNQPQHF,.,15,TRBD1,TRBV19
CASSYGREETQYF,.,13,.,TRBV11-2
CASSNRLVTGNTIYF,.,15,.,TRBV5-5
CAISEDSGYTF,medium-sized,11,.,TRBV10-3
CSVGRGTEAFF,.,11,.,TRBV29-1
CASSFRGWITDTQYF,.,15,.,TRBV5-1
CASSLGLAGNTDTQYF,.,16,TRBD2,TRBV7-8
CASSQEGSAPGELFF,.,15,.,TRBV6-5
CASSLLAGGSFNEQFF,.,16,TRBD2,TRBV5-1
CASSWTGLTNTGELFF,.,16,.,TRBV5-1
CASSLEDRANEQFF,.,14,TRBD1,TRBV7-8
CSANRLMNTEAFF,.,13,.,TRBV29-1
CASSTGQGETDTQYF,.,15,TRBD1,TRBV7-8
CASSPSGSQDTYGYTF,few,16,.,TRBV18
CASSTSGVGYGYTF,.,14,.,TRBV19
CAWSPGTGWSYEQYF,once,15,TRBD1,TRBV30
CASSNIQRGSGNTIYF,.,16,.,TRBV19